The 8 T cell receptor beta chains below come from one sample, sequenced in a study of blood T cell repertoires in COVID-19 (dated by TCRdb to 2020 to 2021). Library preparation employed the immunoSEQ multiplex PCR assay. TCRdb limited this immuneACCESS table to in-frame rearrangements with V and J called. A share of clones is missing; checked studies link under half to unresolved V genes, and the rest is unexplained. The sample table holds 290,000 or so clones, of which roughly 87% were seen once. The ten most abundant clones make up about 2% of the sample. The specimen sequenced was peripheral blood. All receptors come from a man aged 18 to 29 with active or convalescent COVID-19.

The genes are TRBV15 and TRBJ2-3; 7 nucleotides match TRBD2. Trimming removed 3 bases from V and 4 bases from J; junction bases left unmatched: 16. Germline CDR1 LNHNV, CDR2 YYDKDF (reference sequence). The CDR3 runs to 18 residues. The CDR3 nucleotides read TGTGCCACCAGCAGGGTGGTTAGTCGGGGGGTAGTCCCAGATACGCAGTATTTT. As protein: CATSRVVSRGVVPDTQYF.

V gene TRBV5-4 combines with J gene TRBJ2-1; D is ambiguous. Germline V gives CDR1 SGHNT, CDR2 YYREEE (reference sequence). Trimming removed 2 bases from V and 0 bases from J, with 9 bases in between. The CDR3 runs to 15 residues. The CDR3 DNA reads as TGTGCCAGCAGCTTAACGTCCAGCTCCTACAATGAGCAGTTCTTC. This gives the protein CASSLTSSSYNEQFF.

The chain couples TRBV15 to TRBJ2-5; tentatively, D is TRBD1 (5 bases). Germline CDR1 LNHNV, CDR2 YYDKDF (reference sequence). The germline V and J ends were trimmed by 8 bases and 1 base, with 11 bases remaining between them. CDR3 size: 13 residues. The CDR3: CATSDRSQETQYF. The CDR3 region has the DNA TGTGCCACCTCCGACAGATCCCAAGAGACCCAGTACTTC.

The sample holds one count of this clone. The J gene is TRBJ1-1, the V gene TRBV19; D unresolved. This CDR3 contains 14 residues. V was cut by 3 bases and J by 0 bases, with 8 bases left in between. The V gene's germline CDR1 is LNHDA and CDR2 SQIVND (reference sequence). The CDR3 region has the DNA TGTGCCAGTAGTATGTACAGCATGAACACTGAAGCTTTCTTT. Amino acids: CASSMYSMNTEAFF.

V usage is TRBV5-5 and J usage is TRBJ1-5; tentatively, D is TRBD1 (5 bases). This CDR3 comprises 16 residues. V was clipped by 0 bases and J by 5 bases, with 15 bases between them. The germline V gene encodes CDR1 SGHKS and CDR2 YYEKEE (reference sequence). CDR3 DNA: TGTGCCAGCAGCTTGGCCTGGGGCAGCGTGGATCAGCCCCAGCATTTT. The encoded protein is CASSLAWGSVDQPQHF. The complete variable domain, with remaining parts taken from reference TRBV5-5 and TRBJ1-5, reads DAGVTQSPTHLIKTRGQQVTLRCSPISGHKSVSWYQQVLGQGPQFIFQYYEKEERGRGNFPDRFSARQFPNYSSELNVNALLLGDSALYLCASSLAWGSVDQPQHFGDGTRLSIL.

This clone has only one observation. The chain combines TRBV5-5 with TRBJ2-1; a possible D gene is TRBD1 (6 bases). The CDR3 length is 16 residues. Trimming took off 1 base at V and 8 bases at J, with 19 bases between the two ends. CDR1 is SGHKS, CDR2 YYEKEE, per germline (reference sequence). CDR3 DNA: TGTGCCAGCAGCTTGTTAAGAGGGACATTCGGCGATGAGCAGTTCTTC. Amino acids: CASSLLRGTFGDEQFF.

The genes are TRBV19 and TRBJ1-5; the D gene is possibly TRBD1 (5 bases). CDR1 is LNHDA and CDR2 is SQIVND in the germline V gene (reference sequence). There are 18 residues in the CDR3. Trimming shortened V by 0 bases and J by 0 bases, and 15 bases separated the two germline ends. CDR3 residues: CASSIEGGGTYSNQPQHF. The CDR3 nucleotides are TGTGCCAGTAGTATAGAAGGAGGAGGGACTTATAGCAATCAGCCCCAGCATTTT. The full variable domain, completed using reference TRBV19 and TRBJ1-5, is DGGITQSPKYLFRKEGQNVTLSCEQNLNHDAMYWYRQDPGQGLRLIYYSQIVNDFQKGDIAEGYSVSREKKESFPLTVTSAQKNPTAFYLCASSIEGGGTYSNQPQHFGDGTRLSIL.

The chain couples TRBV28 to TRBJ2-3, with D maybe TRBD2 (5 bases). Trimming cost V 3 bases and J 2 bases, with 6 bases left between them. The CDR3 covers 13 residues. Looked up from germline, CDR1 is MDHEN and CDR2 is SYDVKM. CDR3 loop: CASSLEVTDTQYF. For the CDR3, the DNA is TGTGCCAGCAGTTTGGAGGTCACAGATACGCAGTATTTT.